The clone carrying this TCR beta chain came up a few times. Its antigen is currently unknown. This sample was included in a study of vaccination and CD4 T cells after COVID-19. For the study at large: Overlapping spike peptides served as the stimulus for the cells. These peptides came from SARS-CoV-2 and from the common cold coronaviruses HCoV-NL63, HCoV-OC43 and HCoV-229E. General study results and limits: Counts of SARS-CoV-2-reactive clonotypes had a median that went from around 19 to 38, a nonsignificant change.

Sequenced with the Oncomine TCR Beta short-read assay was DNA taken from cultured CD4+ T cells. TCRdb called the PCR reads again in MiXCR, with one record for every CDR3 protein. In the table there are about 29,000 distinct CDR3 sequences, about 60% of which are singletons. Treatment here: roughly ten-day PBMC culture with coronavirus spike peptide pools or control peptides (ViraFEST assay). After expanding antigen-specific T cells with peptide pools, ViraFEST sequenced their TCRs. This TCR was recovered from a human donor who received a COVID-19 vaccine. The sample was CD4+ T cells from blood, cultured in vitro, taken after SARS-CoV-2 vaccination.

The CDR3 coding sequence is TGTGCCAGCAGTTACGGGACAGGGGGGAATGAGCAGTTCTTC. This gives the protein CASSYGTGGNEQFF. The V and J genes are TRBV12-3 or TRBV12-4 and TRBJ2-1; 11 bases agree with TRBD1. The CDR3 has 14 residues. V gave up 4 bases and J gave up 7 bases; unmatched junction bases: 3.